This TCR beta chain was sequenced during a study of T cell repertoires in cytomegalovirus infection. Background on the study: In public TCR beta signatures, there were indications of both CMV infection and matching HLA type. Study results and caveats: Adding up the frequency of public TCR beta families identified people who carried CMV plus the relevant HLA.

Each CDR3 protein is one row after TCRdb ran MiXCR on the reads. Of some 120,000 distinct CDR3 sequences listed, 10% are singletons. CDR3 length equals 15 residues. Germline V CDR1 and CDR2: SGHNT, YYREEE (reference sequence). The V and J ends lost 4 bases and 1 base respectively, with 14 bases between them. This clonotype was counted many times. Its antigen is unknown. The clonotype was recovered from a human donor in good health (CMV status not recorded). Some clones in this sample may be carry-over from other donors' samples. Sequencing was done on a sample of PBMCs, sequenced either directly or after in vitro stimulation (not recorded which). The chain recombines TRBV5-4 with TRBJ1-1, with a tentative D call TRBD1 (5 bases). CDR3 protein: CASSRVDMANTEAFF. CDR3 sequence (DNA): TGTGCCAGCAGCCGGGTGGACATGGCGAACACTGAAGCTTTCTTT.